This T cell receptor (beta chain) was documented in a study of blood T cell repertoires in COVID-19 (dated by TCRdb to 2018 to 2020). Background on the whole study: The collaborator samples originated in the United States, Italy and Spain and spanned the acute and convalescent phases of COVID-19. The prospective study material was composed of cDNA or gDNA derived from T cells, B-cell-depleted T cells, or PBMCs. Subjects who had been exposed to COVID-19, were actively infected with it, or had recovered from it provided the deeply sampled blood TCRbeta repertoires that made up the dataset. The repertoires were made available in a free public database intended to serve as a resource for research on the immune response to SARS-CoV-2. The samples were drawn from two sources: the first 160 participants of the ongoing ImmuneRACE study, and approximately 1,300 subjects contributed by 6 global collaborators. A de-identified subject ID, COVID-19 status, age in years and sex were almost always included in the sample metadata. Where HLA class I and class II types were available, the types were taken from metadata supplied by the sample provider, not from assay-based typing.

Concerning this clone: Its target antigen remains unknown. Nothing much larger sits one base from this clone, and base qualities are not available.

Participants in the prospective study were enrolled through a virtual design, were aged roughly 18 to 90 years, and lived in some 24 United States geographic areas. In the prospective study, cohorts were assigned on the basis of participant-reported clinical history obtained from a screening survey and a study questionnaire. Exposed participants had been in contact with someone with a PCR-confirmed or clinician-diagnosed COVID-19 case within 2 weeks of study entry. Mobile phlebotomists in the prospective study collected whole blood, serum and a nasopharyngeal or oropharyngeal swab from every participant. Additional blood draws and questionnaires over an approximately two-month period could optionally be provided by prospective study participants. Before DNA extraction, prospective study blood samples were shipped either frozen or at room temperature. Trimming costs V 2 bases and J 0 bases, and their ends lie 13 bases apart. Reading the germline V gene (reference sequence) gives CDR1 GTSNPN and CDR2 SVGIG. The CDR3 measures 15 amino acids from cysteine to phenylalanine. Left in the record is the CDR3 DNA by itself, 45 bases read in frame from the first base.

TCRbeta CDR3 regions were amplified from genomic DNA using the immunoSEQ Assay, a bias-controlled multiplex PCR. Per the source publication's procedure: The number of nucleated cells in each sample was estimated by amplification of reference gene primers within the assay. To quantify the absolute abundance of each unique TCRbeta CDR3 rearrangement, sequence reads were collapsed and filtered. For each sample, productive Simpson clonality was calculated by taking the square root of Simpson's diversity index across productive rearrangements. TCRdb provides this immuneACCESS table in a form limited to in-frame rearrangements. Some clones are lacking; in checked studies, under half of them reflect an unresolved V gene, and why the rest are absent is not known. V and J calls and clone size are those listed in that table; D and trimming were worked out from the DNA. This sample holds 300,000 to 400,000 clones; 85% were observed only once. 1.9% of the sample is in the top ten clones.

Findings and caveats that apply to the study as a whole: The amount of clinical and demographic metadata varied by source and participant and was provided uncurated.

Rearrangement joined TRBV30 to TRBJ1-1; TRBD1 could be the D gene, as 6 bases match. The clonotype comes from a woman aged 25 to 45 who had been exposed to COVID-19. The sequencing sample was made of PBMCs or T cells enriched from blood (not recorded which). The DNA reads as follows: TGTGCCTGGAGTACGGGACAACACATGAACACTGAAGCTTTCTTT. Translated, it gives CAWSTGQHMNTEAFF.